Following are 2 T cell receptor beta chains from one sample sequenced in a study of shared clonotypes between healthy human individuals. Assay: immunoSEQ multiplex PCR; the TCRdb copy retains only in-frame clones and omits some. Here the sample spans about 380,000 clones, about 96% being singletons. What was sequenced was memory CD8+ T cells sorted from blood. Subset denoted: CD45RO+ cells pooled with CCR7-negative TemRA cells. The source of these receptors is a man aged 25-45 years in good health.

A single count supports this clone. The chain recombines TRBV15 with TRBJ2-4; D remains unclear. Germline V CDR1 and CDR2: LNHNV, YYDKDF (reference sequence). Trimming cost V 11 bases and J 2 bases, with 10 bases left between them. The CDR3 covers 12 residues. The CDR3 spells CAALGPKNIQYF. The CDR3 region has the DNA TGTGCCGCCCTTGGGCCCAAAAACATTCAGTACTTC. Full variable domain (remainder filled in from reference TRBV15 and TRBJ2-4): DAMVIQNPRYQVTQFGKPVTLSCSQTLNHNVMYWYQQKSSQAPKLLFHYYDKDFNNEADTPDNFQSRRPNTSFCFLDIRSPGLGDTAMYLCAALGPKNIQYFGAGTRLSVL.

This chain uses TRBV28 with TRBJ1-3; D remains unclear. The CDR3 spans 14 residues. With 8 bases removed from V and 0 bases from J, the gap between germline ends came to 11 bases. Germline values: CDR1 MDHEN, CDR2 SYDVKM. The CDR3 DNA reads TGTGCCAGCGGTACGGGTTACTCTGGAAACACCATATATTTT. Its protein product is CASGTGYSGNTIYF.